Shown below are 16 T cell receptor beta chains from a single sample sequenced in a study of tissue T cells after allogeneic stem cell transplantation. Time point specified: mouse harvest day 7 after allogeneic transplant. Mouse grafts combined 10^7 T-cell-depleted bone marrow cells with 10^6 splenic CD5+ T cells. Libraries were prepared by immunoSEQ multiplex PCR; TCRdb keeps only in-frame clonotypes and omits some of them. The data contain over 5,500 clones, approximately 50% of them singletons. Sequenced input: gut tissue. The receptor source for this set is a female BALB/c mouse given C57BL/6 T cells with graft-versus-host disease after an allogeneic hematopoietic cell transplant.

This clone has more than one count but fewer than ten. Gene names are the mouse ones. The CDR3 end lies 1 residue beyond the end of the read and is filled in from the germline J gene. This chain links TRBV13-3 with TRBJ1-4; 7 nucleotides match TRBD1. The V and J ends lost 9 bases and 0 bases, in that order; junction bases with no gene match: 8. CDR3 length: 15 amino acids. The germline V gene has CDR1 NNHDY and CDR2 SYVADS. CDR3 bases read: TGTGCCACCTCCGGGACAGATATTTCCAACGAAAGATTATTT. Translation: CATSGTDISNERLF. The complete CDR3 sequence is CATSGTDISNERLFF.

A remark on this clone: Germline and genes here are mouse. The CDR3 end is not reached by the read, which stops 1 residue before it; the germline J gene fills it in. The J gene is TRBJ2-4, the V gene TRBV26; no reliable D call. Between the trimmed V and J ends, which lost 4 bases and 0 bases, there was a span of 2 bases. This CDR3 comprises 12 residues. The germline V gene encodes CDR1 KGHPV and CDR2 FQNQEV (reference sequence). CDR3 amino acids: CASSPSQNTLYF. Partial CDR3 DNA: TGTGCCAGCAGTCCTAGTCAAAACACCTTGTAC. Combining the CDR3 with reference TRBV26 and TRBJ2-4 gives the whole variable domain NSKVIQTPRYLVKGQGQKAKMRCIPEKGHPVVFWYQQNKNNEFKFLINFQNQEVLQQIDMTEKRFSAECPSNSPCSLEIQSSEAGDSALYLCASSPSQNTLYFGAGTRLSVL.

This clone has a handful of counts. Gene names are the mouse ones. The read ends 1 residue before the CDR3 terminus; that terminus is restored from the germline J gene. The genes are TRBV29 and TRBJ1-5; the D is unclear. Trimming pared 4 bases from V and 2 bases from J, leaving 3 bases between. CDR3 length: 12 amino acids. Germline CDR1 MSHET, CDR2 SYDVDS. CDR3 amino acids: CASSWDNQAPLF. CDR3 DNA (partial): TGTGCTAGCAGTTGGGACAACCAGGCTCCGCTT.

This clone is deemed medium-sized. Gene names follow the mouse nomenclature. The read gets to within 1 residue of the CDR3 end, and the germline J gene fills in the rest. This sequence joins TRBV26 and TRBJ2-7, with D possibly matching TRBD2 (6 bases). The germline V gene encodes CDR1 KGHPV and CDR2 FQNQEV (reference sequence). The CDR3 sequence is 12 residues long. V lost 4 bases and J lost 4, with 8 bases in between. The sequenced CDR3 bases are TGTGCCAGCAGTCCAACTGGGTATGAACAGTAC. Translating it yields CASSPTGYEQY. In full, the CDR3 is CASSPTGYEQYF.

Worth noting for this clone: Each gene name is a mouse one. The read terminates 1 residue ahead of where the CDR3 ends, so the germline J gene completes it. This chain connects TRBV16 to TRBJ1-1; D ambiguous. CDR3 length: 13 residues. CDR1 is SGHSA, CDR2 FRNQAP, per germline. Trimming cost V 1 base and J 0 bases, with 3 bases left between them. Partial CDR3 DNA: TGTGCAAGCAGCTTAGCGGCAAACACAGAAGTCTTC. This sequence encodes CASSLAANTEVF. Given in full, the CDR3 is CASSLAANTEVFF. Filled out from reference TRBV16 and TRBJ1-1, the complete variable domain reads NAGVIQTPRHKVTGKGQEATLWCEPISGHSAVFWYRQTIVQGLEFLTYFRNQAPIDDSGMPKERFSAQMPNQSHSTLKIQSTQPQDSAVYLCASSLAANTEVFFGKGTRLTVV.

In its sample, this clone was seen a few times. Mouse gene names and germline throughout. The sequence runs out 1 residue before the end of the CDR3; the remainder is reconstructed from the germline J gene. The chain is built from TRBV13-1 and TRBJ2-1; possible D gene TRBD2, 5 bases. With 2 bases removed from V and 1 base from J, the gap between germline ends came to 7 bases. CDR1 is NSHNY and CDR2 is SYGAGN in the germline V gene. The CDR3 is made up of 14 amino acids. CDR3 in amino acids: CASSERLNYAEQFF. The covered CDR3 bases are TGTGCCAGCAGTGAGCGACTGAACTATGCTGAGCAGTTC.

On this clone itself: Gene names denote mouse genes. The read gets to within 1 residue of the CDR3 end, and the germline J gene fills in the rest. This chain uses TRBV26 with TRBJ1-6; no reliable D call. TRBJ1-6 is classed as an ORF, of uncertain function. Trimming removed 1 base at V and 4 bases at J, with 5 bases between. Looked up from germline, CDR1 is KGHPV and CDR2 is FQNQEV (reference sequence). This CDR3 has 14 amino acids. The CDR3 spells CASSLYRYNSPLYF. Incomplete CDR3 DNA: TGTGCCAGCAGTCTGTACAGATATAATTCGCCCCTCTAC.

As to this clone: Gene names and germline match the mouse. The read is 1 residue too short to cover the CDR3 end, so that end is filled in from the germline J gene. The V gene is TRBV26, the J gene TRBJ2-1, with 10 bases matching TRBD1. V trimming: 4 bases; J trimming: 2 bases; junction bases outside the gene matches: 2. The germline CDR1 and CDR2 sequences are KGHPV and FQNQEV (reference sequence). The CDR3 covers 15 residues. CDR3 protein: CASSPDRGYYAEQFF. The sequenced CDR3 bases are TGTGCCAGCAGTCCGGACAGGGGGTACTATGCTGAGCAGTTC.

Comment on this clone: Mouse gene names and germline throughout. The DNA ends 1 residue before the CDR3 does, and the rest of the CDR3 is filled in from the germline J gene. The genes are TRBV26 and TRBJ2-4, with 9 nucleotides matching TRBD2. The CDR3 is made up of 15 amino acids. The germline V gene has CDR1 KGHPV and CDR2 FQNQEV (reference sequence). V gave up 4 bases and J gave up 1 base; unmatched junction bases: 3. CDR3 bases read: TGTGCCAGCAGTCAGACTGGGGGCGGTCAAAACACCTTGTAC. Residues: CASSQTGGGQNTLY. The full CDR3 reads CASSQTGGGQNTLYF.

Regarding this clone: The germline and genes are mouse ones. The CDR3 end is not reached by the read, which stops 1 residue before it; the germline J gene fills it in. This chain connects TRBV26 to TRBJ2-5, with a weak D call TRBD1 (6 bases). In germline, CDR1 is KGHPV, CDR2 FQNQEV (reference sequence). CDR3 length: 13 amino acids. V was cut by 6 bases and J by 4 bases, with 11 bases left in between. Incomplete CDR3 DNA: TGTGCCAGCAGCCCCGGGACAAAAGACACCCAGTAC. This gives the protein CASSPGTKDTQY. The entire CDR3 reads CASSPGTKDTQYF. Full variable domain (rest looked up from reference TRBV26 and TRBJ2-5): NSKVIQTPRYLVKGQGQKAKMRCIPEKGHPVVFWYQQNKNNEFKFLINFQNQEVLQQIDMTEKRFSAECPSNSPCSLEIQSSEAGDSALYLCASSPGTKDTQYFGPGTRLLVL.

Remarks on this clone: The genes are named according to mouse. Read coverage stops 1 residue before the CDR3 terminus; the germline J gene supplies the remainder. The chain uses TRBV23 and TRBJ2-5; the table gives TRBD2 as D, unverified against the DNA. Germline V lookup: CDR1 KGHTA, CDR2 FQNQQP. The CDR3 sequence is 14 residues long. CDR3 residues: CSSSQSSWGDTQYF. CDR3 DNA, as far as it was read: TGCTCCAGCAGTCAATCCTCCTGGGGAGACACCCAGTAC.

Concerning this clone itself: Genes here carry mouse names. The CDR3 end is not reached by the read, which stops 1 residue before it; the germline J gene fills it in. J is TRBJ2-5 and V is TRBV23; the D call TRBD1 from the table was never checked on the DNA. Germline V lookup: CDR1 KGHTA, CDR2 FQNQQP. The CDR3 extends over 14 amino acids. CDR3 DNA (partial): TGCTCCAGCAGTCAAGGACAGGGGAGAGACACCCAGTAC. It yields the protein CSSSQGQGRDTQY. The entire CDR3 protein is CSSSQGQGRDTQYF.

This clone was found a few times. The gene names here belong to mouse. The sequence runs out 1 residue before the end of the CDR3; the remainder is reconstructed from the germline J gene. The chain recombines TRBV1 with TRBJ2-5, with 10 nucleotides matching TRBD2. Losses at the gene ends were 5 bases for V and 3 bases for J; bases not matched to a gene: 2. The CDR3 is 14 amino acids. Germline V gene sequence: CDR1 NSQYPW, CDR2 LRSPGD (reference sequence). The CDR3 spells CTCSTGGVQDTQYF. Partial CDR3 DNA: TGCACCTGCAGTACTGGGGGGGTTCAAGACACCCAGTAC.

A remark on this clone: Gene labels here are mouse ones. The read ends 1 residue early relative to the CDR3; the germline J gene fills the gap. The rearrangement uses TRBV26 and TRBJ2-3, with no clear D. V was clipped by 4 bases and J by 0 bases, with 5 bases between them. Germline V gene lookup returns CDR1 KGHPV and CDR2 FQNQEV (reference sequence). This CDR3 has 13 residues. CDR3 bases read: TGTGCCAGCAGTCGAAATAGTGCAGAAACGCTGTAT. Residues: CASSRNSAETLY. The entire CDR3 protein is CASSRNSAETLYF.

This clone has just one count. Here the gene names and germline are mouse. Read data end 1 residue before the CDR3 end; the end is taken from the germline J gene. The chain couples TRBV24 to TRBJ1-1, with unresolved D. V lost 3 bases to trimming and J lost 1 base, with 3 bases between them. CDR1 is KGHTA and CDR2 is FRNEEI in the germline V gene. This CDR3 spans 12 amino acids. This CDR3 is CASSLRNTEVFF. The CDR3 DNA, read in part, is TGTGCCAGCAGTCTCAGAAACACAGAAGTCTTC.

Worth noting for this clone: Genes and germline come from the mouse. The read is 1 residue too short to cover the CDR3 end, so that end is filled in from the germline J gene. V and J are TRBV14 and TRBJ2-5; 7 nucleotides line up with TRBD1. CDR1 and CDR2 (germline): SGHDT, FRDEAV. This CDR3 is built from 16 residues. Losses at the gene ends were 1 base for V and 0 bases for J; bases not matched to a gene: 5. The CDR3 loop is CASSFRQGVNQDTQYF. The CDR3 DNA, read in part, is TGTGCCAGCAGTTTCAGACAGGGAGTTAACCAAGACACCCAGTAC.